The clone carrying this T cell receptor beta chain was seen many times. Busulfan-fludarabine conditioning, marrow transplant, and cyclophosphamide on days +3 and +4 were administered. CDR3 length: 14 residues. V was pared by 3 bases and J by 5 bases, with 8 bases of the junction left unmatched. Germline V gene lookup returns CDR1 GTSNPN and CDR2 SVGIG (reference sequence). This entry belongs to a study of T cells after posttransplantation cyclophosphamide. Repertoires were generated with immunoSEQ multiplex PCR, while TCRdb's copy carries only in-frame clones and drops some. The sample presents approximately 25,000 clones, none singletons.

This chain joins TRBV30 and TRBJ2-7; 9 bases map to TRBD1. This specimen was PBMCs, taken after allogeneic stem cell transplant with posttransplant cyclophosphamide. This clonotype originated in a male patient aged 18-30 years who received an allogeneic stem cell transplant from a related donor, was CMV-positive, and had no GVHD. Some T cells could come from the graft donor. The CDR3 reads CAWRPPGQGNEQYF. As DNA, the CDR3 is TGTGCCTGGAGACCTCCGGGACAGGGAAACGAGCAGTACTTC.